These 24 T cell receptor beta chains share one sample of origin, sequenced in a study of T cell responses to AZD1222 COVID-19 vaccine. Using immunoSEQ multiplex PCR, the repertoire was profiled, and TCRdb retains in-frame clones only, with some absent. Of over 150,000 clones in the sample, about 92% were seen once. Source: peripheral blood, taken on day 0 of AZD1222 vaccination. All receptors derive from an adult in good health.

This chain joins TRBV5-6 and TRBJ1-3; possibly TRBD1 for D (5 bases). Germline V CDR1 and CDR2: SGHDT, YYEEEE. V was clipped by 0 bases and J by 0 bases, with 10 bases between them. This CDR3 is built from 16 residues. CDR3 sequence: CASSLGRVVSGNTIYF. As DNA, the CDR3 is TGTGCCAGCAGCTTGGGCAGGGTGGTCTCTGGAAACACCATATATTTT.

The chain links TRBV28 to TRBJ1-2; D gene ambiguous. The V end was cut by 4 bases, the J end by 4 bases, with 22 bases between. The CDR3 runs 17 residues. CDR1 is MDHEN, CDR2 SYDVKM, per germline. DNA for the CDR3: TGTGCCAGCAGTTACTTTCCCCTCACCCCGGCGCGCTATGGCTACACCTTC. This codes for CASSYFPLTPARYGYTF.

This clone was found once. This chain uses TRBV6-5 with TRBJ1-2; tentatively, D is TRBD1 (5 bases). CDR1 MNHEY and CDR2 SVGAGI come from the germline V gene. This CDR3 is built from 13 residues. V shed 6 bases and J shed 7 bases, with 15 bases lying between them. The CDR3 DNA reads TGTGCCAGCAGGGAGGCAGGGTCGGGTGGCTACACCTTC. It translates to CASREAGSGGYTF.

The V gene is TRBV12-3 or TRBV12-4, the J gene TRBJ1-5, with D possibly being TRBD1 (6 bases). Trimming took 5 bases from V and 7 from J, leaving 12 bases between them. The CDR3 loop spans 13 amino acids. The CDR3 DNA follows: TGTGCCAGCAGTAGGGGGGAAGGACAGCCCCAGCATTTT. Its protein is CASSRGEGQPQHF.

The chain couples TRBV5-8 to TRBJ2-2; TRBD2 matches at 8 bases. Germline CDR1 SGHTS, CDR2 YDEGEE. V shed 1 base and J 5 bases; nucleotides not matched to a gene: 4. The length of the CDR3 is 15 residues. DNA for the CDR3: TGTGCCAGCAGCTTGAGGGTAGCGGGAACCGGGGAGCTGTTTTTT. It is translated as CASSLRVAGTGELFF.

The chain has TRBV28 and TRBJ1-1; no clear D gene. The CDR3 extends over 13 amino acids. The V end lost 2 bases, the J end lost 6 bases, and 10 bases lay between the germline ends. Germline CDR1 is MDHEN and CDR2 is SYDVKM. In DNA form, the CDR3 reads TGTGCCAGCAGTTTACCCAGGCGAGCTGAAGCTTTCTTT. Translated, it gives CASSLPRRAEAFF.

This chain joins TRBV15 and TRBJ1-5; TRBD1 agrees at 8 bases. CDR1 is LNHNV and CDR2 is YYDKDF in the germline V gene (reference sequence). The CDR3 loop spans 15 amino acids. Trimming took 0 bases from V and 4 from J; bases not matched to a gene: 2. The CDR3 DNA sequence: TGTGCCACCAGCAGAGATGGGGACAGGAATCAGCCCCAGCATTTT. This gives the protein CATSRDGDRNQPQHF.

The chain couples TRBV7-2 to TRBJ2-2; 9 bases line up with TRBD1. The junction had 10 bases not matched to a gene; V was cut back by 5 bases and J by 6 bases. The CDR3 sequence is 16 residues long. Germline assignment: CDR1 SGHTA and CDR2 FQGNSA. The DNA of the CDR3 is TGTGCCAGCAGCCCCTGGGACAGGGTGGGGGCCGGGGAGCTGTTTTTT. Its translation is CASSPWDRVGAGELFF.

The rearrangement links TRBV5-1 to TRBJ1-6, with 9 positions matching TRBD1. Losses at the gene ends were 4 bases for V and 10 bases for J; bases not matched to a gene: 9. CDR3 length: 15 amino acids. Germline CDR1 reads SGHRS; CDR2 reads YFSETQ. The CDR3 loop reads CASSVGTGTTSPLHF. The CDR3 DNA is TGCGCCAGCAGCGTCGGGACAGGGACAACGTCACCCCTCCACTTT.

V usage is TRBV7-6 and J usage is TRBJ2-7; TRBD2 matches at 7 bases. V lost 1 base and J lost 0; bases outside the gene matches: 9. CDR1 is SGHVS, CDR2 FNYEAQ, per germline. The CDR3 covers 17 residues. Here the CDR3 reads CASSLEVGASGSYEQYF. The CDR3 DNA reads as TGTGCCAGCAGCTTAGAGGTTGGGGCTAGCGGCTCCTACGAGCAGTACTTC.

DNA of the CDR3: TGCGCCAGCAGCTTCGGAGCGGGATCTCACAATGAGCAGTTCTTC. Translated, it gives CASSFGAGSHNEQFF. This chain uses TRBV5-1 with TRBJ2-1, with TRBD2 identical over 7 bases. The CDR3 is 15 residues long. In germline, CDR1 is SGHRS, CDR2 YFSETQ. The trim removed 2 bases at V and 5 bases at J, leaving 7 bases unmatched.

CDR3 region: CASSVDGPTYNEQFF. The CDR3 DNA sequence: TGTGCCAGCAGCGTAGACGGTCCCACCTACAATGAGCAGTTCTTC. The rearrangement links TRBV9 to TRBJ2-1; D remains ambiguous. CDR1 SGDLS and CDR2 YYNGEE come from the germline V gene. The CDR3 is made up of 15 amino acids. Trimming left V 0 bases short and J 2 bases short, with 9 bases between.

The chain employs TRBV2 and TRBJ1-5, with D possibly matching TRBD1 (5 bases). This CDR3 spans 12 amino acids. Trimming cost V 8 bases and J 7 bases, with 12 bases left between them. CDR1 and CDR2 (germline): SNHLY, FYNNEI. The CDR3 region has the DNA TGTGCCAGCGCAGGGTGGGGCCAGCCCCAGCATTTT. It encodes CASAGWGQPQHF.

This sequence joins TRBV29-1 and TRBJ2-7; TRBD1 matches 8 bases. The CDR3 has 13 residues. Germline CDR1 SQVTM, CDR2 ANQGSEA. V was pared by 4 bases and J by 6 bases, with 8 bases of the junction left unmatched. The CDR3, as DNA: TGCAGCGTTGCTACCGGACAGGGAGGCGAGCAGTACTTC. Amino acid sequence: CSVATGQGGEQYF.

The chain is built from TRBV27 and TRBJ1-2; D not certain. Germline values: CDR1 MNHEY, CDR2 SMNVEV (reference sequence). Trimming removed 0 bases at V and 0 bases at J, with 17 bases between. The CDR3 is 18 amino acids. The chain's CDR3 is CASSLSSSQPGPNYGYTF. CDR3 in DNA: TGTGCCAGCAGTTTATCATCATCGCAACCTGGTCCTAACTATGGCTACACCTTC.

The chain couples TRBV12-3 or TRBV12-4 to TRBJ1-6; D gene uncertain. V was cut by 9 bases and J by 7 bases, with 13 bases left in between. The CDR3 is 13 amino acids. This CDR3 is CASHGVFNSPLHF. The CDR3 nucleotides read TGTGCCAGTCACGGGGTCTTCAATTCACCCCTCCACTTT.

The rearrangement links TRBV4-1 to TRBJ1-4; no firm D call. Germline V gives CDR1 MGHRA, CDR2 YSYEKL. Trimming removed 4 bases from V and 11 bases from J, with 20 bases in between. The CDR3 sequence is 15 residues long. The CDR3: CASSPGRTPPGKLFF. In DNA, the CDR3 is TGCGCCAGCAGCCCGGGTCGGACGCCCCCCGGTAAACTGTTTTTT.

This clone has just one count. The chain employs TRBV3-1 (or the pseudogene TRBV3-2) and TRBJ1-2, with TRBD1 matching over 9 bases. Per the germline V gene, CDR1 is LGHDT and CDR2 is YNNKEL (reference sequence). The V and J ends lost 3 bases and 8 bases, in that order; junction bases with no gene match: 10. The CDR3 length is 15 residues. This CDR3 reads CASSHEDRGPRGYTF. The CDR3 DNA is TGTGCCAGCAGCCACGAGGACAGGGGACCTCGCGGCTACACCTTC.

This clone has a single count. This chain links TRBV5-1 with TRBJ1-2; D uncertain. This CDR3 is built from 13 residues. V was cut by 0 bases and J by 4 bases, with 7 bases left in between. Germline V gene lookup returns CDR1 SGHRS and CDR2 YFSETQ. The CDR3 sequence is CASSLGPSYGYTF. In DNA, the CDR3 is TGCGCCAGCAGCTTGGGCCCTTCCTATGGCTACACCTTC.

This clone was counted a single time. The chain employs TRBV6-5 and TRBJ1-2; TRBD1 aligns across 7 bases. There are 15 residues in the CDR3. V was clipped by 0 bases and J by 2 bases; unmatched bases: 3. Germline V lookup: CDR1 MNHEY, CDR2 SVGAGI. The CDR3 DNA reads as TGTGCCAGCAGTTACTCGGGCAGGGGGAACTATGGCTACACCTTC. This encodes CASSYSGRGNYGYTF.

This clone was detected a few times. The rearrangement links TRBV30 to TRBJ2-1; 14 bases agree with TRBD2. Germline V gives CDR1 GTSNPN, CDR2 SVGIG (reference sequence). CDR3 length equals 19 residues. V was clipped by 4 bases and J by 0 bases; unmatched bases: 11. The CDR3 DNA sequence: TGTGCCTGGAACGTACGGGGGACTAGCGGGAGCAGCTCCTACAATGAGCAGTTCTTC. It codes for CAWNVRGTSGSSSYNEQFF.

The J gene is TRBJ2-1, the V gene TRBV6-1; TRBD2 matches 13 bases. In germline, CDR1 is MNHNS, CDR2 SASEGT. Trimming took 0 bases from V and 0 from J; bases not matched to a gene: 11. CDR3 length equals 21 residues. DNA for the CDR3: TGTGCCAGCAGTGAAGCTCAGGGACTAGCGGGATTAAGAGGCTCCTACAATGAGCAGTTCTTC. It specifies CASSEAQGLAGLRGSYNEQFF.

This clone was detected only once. CDR3 sequence (DNA): TGTGCCAGCAGTTCGACAGCTAACTATGGCTACACCTTC. Protein: CASSSTANYGYTF. The J gene is TRBJ1-2, the V gene TRBV12-3 or TRBV12-4; TRBD1 might be the D (5 bases). With 4 bases removed from V and 0 bases from J, the gap between germline ends came to 6 bases. The CDR3 sequence is 13 residues long.

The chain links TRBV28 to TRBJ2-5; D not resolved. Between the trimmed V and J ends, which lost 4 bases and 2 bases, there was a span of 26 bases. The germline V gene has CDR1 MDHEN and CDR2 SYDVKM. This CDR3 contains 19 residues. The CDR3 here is CASSYSPRTVSSPQETQYF. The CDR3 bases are TGTGCCAGCAGTTATAGCCCCCGGACGGTCAGCTCCCCACAAGAGACCCAGTACTTC.